This paragraph covers one T cell receptor (beta chain) sequence. Its cognate antigen is unknown. These data originate in a study of OX40 agonist ivuxolimab in advanced cancers. Overall study: Every 2 weeks, patients got intravenous ivuxolimab at one of six dose levels (0.01-10 mg/kg). Earlier treatment with anti-PD-1, anti-PD-L1 or anti-CTLA-4 was permitted, and about 40% had received some.

Study-wide points: At 0.1 to 3.0 mg/kg and by week 6, clonal expansion occurred in CD4+ and CD8+ blood T cells. Partial responders receiving 0.1-3.0 mg/kg showed among the lowest clonal expansion.

J gave up 4 bases and V 8 bases, and 4 bases lay outside the gene matches. This CDR3 comprises 11 residues. CDR1 is SQVTM and CDR2 is ANQGSEA in the germline V gene. The data were produced by immunoSEQ multiplex PCR, yet TCRdb's version contains in-frame clones alone and is incomplete. The sample consists of about 53,000 clones, 70% to 90% of them appearing once. Sequenced here: CD4+ or CD8+ T cells sorted from blood, sampled in a trial of the OX40 agonist ivuxolimab. This sequence originates from an adult with an advanced solid tumor such as melanoma, head and neck, liver or kidney cancer. The chain combines TRBV29-1 with TRBJ1-2; the match to TRBD1 covers 7 bases. DNA for the CDR3: TGCAGCTTCCGGGACAGCTATGGCTACACCTTC. As protein: CSFRDSYGYTF.